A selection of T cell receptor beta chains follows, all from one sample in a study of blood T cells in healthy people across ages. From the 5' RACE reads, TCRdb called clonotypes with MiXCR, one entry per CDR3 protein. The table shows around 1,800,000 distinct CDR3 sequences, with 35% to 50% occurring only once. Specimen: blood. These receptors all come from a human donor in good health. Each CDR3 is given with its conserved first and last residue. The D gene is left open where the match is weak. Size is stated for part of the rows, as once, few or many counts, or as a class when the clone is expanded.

TGTGCCAGCAGCCTAGCGATGGGGGGCGCCGTTGCCAATGAGCAGTTCTTC	CASSLAMGGAVANEQFF	TRBV7-6	TRBJ2-1	-	-
TGTGCCAGCAGTGAGAGACAGATATCAAGCTCCTACAATGAGCAGTTCTTC	CASSERQISSSYNEQFF	TRBV27	TRBJ2-1	-	-
TGTGCCAGCAGCCCTCGCGACGGCCGCGTCGAGCAGTACTTC	CASSPRDGRVEQYF	TRBV7-3	TRBJ2-7	-	few
TGCGCCAGCAGCCAAGAGTCCAGCGGGGACTTCTACAATGAGCAGTTCTTC	CASSQESSGDFYNEQFF	TRBV4-3	TRBJ2-1	TRBD2	-
TGTGCCAGCAGTTCACCAGGACAGGGAATAGCATACGAGCAGTACTTC	CASSSPGQGIAYEQYF	TRBV28	TRBJ2-7	TRBD1	-
TGTGCCAGCCTGGGCCCCATAGGCCAAGAGACCCAGTACTTC	CASLGPIGQETQYF	TRBV6-2/TRBV6-3	TRBJ2-5	-	few
TGCAGCGTTGAAGAACAGAGCTCCTACGAGCAGTACTTC	CSVEEQSSYEQYF	TRBV29-1	TRBJ2-7	-	-
TGCGCCAGCAGCCTAGGACTAGCGCATCTGGGGGATACGCAGTATTTT	CASSLGLAHLGDTQYF	TRBV4-3	TRBJ2-3	TRBD2	-
TGCGCCAGCAGCCTCGACACGATTGAGCAGTTCTTC	CASSLDTIEQFF	TRBV4-3	TRBJ2-1	-	few
TGCAGCGTTGAAGATTATGACCACCTCTATGGCTACACCTTC	CSVEDYDHLYGYTF	TRBV29-1	TRBJ1-2	-	-